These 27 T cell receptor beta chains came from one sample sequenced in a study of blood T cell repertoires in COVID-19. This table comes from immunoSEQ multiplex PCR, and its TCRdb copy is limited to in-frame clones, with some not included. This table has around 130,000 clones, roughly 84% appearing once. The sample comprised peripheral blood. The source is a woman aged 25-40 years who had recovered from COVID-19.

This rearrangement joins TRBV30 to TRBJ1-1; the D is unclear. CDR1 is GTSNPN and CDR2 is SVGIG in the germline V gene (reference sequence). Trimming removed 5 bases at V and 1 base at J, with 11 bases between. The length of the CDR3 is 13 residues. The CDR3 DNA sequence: TGTGCCTGGGTGGGCCGGTGGAACACTGAAGCTTTCTTT. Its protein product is CAWVGRWNTEAFF.

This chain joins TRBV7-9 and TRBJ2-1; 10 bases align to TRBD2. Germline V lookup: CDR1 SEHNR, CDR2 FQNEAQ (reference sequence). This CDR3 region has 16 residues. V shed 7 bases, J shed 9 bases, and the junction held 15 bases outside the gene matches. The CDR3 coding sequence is TGTGCCAGCACCAACCGGGAGCGGGGGGGCTCGGTTGAGCAGTTCTTC. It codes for CASTNRERGGSVEQFF.

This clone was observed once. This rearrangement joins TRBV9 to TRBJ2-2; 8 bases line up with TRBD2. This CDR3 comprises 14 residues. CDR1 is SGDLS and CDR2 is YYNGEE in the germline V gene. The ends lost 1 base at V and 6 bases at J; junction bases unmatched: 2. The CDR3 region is CASSVWREAGELFF. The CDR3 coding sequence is TGTGCCAGCAGCGTATGGCGGGAGGCCGGGGAGCTGTTTTTT.

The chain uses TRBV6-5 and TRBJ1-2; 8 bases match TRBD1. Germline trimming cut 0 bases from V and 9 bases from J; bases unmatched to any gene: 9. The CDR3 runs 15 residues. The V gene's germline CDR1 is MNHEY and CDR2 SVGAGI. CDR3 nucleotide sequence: TGTGCCAGCAGTTACTCTGGGACAGGTCTTATTAGCTACACCTTC. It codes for CASSYSGTGLISYTF.

The CDR3 loop reads CASTHRQGQGTEQYF. The CDR3 DNA reads as TGTGCCAGCACCCACCGGCAGGGACAGGGGACCGAGCAGTACTTC. The chain links TRBV6-5 to TRBJ2-7; 10 nucleotides line up with TRBD1. J lost 6 bases, V lost 7 bases, and 12 bases had no gene match. Germline V lookup: CDR1 MNHEY, CDR2 SVGAGI. This CDR3 is 15 amino acids long.

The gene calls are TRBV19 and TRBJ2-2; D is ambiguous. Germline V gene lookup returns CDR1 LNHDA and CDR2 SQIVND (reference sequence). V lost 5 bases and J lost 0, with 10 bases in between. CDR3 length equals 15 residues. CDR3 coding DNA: TGTGCCAGTAGTTTTGTGAGCACGAACACCGGGGAGCTGTTTTTT. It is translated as CASSFVSTNTGELFF.

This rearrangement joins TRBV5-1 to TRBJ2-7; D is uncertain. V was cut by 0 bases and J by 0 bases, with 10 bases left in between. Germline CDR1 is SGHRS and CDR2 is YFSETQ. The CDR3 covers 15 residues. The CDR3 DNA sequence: TGCGCCAGCAGCTTGGTTGCGGTACACTCCTACGAGCAGTACTTC. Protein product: CASSLVAVHSYEQYF.

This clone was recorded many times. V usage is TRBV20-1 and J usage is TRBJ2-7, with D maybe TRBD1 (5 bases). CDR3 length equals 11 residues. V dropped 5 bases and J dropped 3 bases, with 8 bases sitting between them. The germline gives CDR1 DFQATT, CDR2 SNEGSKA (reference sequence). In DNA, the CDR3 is TGCAGTGCTTGGGGCGTCTACGAGCAGTACTTC. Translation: CSAWGVYEQYF.

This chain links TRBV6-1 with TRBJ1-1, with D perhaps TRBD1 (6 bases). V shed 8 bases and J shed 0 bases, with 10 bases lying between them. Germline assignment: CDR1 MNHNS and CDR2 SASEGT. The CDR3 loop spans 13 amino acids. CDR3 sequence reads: CASQGQVNTEAFF. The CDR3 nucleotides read TGTGCCAGCCAGGGGCAGGTGAACACTGAAGCTTTCTTT.

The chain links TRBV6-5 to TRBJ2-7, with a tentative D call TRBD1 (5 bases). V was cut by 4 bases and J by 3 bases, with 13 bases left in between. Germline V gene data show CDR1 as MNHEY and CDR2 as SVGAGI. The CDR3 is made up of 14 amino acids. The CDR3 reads CASSSTELHYEQYF. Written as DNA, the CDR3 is TGTGCCAGCAGTTCGACAGAACTACACTACGAGCAGTACTTC.

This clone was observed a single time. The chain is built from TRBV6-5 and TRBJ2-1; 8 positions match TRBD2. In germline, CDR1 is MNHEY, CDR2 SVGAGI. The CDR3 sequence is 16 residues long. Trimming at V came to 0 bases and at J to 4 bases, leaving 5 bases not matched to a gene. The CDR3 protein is CASSYSRREGYNEQFF. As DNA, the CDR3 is TGTGCCAGCAGTTACTCTCGTCGGGAGGGGTACAATGAGCAGTTCTTC.

In nucleotides, the CDR3 is TGCGCCAGCAGCCAGACGATACTCACTAATTCCCCGAACACCGGGGAGCTGTTTTTT. Its translation is CASSQTILTNSPNTGELFF. This chain uses TRBV5-1 with TRBJ2-2; D gene uncertain. This CDR3 is 19 amino acids long. The ends were cut back, 4 bases at V and 0 bases at J, with 22 bases in the middle. Germline loops: CDR1 SGHRS, CDR2 YFSETQ.

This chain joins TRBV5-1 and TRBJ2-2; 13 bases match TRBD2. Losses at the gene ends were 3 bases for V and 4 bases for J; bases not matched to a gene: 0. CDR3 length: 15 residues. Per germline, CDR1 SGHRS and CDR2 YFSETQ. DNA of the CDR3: TGCGCCAGCAGCTGGACTAGCGGGAGCACCGGGGAGCTGTTTTTT. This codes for CASSWTSGSTGELFF.

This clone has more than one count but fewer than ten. CDR3 sequence (DNA): TGTGCCAGCAGTTACCTGGGCCGCGAGCAGTTCTTC. Amino acids: CASSYLGREQFF. The chain carries TRBV6-2 or TRBV6-3 and TRBJ2-1; D gene uncertain. Germline values: CDR1 MNHEY, CDR2 SVGEGT. V was clipped by 2 bases and J by 10 bases, with 9 bases between them. The length of the CDR3 is 12 residues.

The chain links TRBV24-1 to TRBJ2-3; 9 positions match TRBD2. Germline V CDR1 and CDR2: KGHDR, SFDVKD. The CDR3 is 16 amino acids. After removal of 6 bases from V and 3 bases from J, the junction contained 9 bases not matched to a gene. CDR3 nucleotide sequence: TGTGCCACCAGTTCCCCTTTAGCGGGAGAAACAGATACGCAGTATTTT. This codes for CATSSPLAGETDTQYF.

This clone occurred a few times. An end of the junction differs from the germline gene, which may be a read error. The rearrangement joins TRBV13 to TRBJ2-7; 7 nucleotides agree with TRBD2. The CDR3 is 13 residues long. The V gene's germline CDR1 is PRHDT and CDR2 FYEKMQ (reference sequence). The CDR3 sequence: CASSLGLAYEQYF. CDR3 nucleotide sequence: TGTGCCAGCAGCCTAGGACTAGCCTACGAGCAGTACTTC.

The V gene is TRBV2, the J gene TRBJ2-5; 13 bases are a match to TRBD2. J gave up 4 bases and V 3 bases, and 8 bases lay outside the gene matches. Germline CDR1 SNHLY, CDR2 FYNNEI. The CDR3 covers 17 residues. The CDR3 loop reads CASSEGLAGFGGETQYF. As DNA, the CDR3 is TGTGCCAGCAGTGAGGGACTAGCGGGGTTTGGTGGAGAGACCCAGTACTTC.

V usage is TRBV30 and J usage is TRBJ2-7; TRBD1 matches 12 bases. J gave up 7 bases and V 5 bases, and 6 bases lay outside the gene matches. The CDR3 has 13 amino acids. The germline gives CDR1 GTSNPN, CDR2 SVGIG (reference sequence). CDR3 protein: CAWEGQGAGEQYF. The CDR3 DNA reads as TGTGCCTGGGAGGGACAGGGGGCGGGGGAGCAGTACTTC.

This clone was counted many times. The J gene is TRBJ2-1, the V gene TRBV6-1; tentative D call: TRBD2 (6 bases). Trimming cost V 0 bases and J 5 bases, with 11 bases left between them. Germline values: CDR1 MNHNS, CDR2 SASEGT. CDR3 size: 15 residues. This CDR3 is CASSEATGLHNEQFF. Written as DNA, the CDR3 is TGTGCCAGCAGTGAAGCCACGGGACTGCACAATGAGCAGTTCTTC.

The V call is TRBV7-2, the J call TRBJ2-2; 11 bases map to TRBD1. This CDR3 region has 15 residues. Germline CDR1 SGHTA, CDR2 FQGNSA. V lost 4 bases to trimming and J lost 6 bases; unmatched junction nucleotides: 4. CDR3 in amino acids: CASSWRDRGSGELFF. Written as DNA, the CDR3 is TGTGCCAGCAGCTGGAGGGACAGGGGGTCCGGGGAGCTGTTTTTT.

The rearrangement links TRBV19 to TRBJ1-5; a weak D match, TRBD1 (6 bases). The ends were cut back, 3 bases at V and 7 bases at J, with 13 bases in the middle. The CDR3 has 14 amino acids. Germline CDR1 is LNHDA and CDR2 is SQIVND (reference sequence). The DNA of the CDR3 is TGTGCCAGTAGTATCATACAGGGCCGACAGCCCCAGCATTTT. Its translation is CASSIIQGRQPQHF.

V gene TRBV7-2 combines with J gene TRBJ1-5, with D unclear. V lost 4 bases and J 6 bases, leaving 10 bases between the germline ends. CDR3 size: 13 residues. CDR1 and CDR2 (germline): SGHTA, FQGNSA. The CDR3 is CASSSGLRQPQHF. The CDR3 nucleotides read TGTGCCAGCAGCTCTGGGCTCCGTCAGCCCCAGCATTTT.

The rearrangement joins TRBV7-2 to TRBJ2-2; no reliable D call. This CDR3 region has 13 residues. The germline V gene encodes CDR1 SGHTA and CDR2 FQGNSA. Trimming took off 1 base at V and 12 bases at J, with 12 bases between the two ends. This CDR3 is CASSLEVAAKLFF. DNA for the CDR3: TGTGCCAGCAGCTTAGAGGTGGCGGCCAAGCTGTTTTTT. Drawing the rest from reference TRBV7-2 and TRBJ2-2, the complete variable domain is GAGVSQSPSNKVTEKGKDVELRCDPISGHTALYWYRQSLGQGLEFLIYFQGNSAPDKSGLPSDRFSAERTGGSVSTLTIQRTQQEDSAVYLCASSLEVAAKLFFGEGSRLTVL.

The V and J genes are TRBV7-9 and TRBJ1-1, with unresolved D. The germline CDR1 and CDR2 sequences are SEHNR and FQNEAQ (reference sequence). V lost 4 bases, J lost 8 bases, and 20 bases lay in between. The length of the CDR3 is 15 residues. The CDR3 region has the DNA TGTGCCAGCAGCTACGGCCTACTACGGGATCAAGAAGCTTTCTTT. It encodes CASSYGLLRDQEAFF.

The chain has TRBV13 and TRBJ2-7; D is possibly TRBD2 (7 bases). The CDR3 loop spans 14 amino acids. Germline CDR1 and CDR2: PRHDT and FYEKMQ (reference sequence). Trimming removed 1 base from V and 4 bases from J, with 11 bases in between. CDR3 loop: CASSLAGGMYEQYF. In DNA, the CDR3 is TGTGCCAGCAGCTTAGCGGGGGGCATGTACGAGCAGTACTTC.

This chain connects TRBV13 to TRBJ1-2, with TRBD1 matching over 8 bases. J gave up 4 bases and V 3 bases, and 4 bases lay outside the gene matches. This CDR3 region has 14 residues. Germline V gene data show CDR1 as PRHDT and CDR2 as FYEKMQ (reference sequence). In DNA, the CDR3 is TGTGCCAGCAGCTTTCGGACAGGGTCCTATGGCTACACCTTC. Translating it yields CASSFRTGSYGYTF.

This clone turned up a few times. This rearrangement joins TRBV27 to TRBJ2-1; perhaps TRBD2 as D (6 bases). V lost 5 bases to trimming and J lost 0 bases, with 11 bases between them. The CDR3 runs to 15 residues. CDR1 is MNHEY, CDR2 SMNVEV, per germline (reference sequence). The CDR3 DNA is TGTGCCAGCAGTCCCCGGGGGAGCTCCTACAATGAGCAGTTCTTC. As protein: CASSPRGSSYNEQFF.